Following are 5 T cell receptor beta chains from one sample sequenced in a study of blood T cell repertoires in COVID-19. The protocol was immunoSEQ multiplex PCR, while the TCRdb copy is restricted to in-frame clones and leaves out a portion. The table records more than 95,000 clones, 87% of them present only once. Material for sequencing was peripheral blood. The receptor set was obtained from a man aged 50-59 years with acute or convalescent COVID-19.

V gene TRBV3-1 (or the pseudogene TRBV3-2) combines with J gene TRBJ2-1, with a tentative D call TRBD2 (6 bases). From germline, CDR1 is LGHDT and CDR2 YNNKEL (reference sequence). V lost 5 bases, J lost 10 bases, and 21 bases lay in between. The CDR3 has 15 amino acids. The CDR3 sequence is CASSVLNGRSGEQFF. In DNA, the CDR3 is TGTGCCAGCAGCGTCCTCAACGGGAGATCGGGGGAGCAGTTCTTC.

In nucleotides, the CDR3 is TGCAGCGTTCGGAGCGGGAACTACGAGCAGTACTTC. Translation: CSVRSGNYEQYF. The chain couples TRBV29-1 to TRBJ2-7, with 7 bases lining up with TRBD2. CDR3 length equals 12 residues. V trimming: 5 bases; J trimming: 3 bases; junction bases outside the gene matches: 4. Germline lookup yields CDR1 SQVTM and CDR2 ANQGSEA.

The rearrangement joins TRBV18 to TRBJ1-2; D call uncertain. V was trimmed by 3 bases and J by 3 bases, leaving 8 bases between them. Germline loops: CDR1 KGHSH, CDR2 LQKENI. This CDR3 has 13 amino acids. CDR3 residues: CASSPTVDYGYTF. DNA of the CDR3: TGTGCCAGCTCACCCACAGTTGACTATGGCTACACCTTC.

The rearrangement joins TRBV4-1 to TRBJ2-2, with 11 bases identical to TRBD2. Looked up from germline, CDR1 is MGHRA and CDR2 is YSYEKL. The CDR3 spans 18 residues. The V and J ends lost 4 bases and 0 bases, in that order; junction bases with no gene match: 7. The chain's CDR3 is CASSPGPLAGANTGELFF. In DNA form, the CDR3 reads TGCGCCAGCAGCCCGGGGCCACTAGCGGGAGCGAACACCGGGGAGCTGTTTTTT.

CDR3 region: CASSPGYRGGFRDTQYF. CDR3 nucleotide sequence: TGTGCCAGCAGCCCAGGGTATCGGGGGGGATTTAGAGATACGCAGTATTTT. The chain links TRBV7-8 to TRBJ2-3, with TRBD2 identical over 8 bases. Trimming took 5 bases from V and 5 from J; bases not matched to a gene: 15. CDR1 is SGHVS, CDR2 FQNEAQ, per germline. The CDR3 totals 17 residues.